Listed here are 9 T cell receptor beta chains from one sample, sequenced in a study of identical twins. Each CDR3 protein gets one entry after TCRdb re-called the 5' RACE reads with MiXCR. The sample lists under 300,000 distinct CDR3 sequences, about 8.3% seen once, with less than 4% in the top ten. The data were also submitted as part of a second study, on yellow fever vaccine responses in identical twins.

Sequences were obtained from CD8+ T cells sorted from blood. These receptors all come from a woman aged 18-29 years in good health.

This clonotype turned up a few times. The CDR3 coding sequence is TGCGCCAGCAGCTTGGAACTAGCGGGGGAGTTTTACAATGAGCAGTTCTTC. Translation: CASSLELAGEFYNEQFF. This chain links TRBV5-1 with TRBJ2-1; TRBD2 matches 11 bases. J was trimmed by 4 bases and V by 0 bases; bases with no gene match: 6. CDR1 is SGHRS and CDR2 is YFSETQ in the germline V gene. This CDR3 comprises 17 residues.

This clonotype was counted many times. V usage is TRBV6-5 and J usage is TRBJ2-1; TRBD2 agrees at 7 bases. The CDR3 consists of 14 residues. V dropped 2 bases and J dropped 10; count of bases not matched to a gene: 8. The germline CDR1 and CDR2 sequences are MNHEY and SVGAGI. In DNA, the CDR3 is TGTGCCAGCAGTTACACAACCGGAGCGGGAGAGCAGTTCTTC. It translates to CASSYTTGAGEQFF.

This chain joins TRBV28 and TRBJ2-5, with 10 positions matching TRBD1. V lost 5 bases and J lost 10; bases outside the gene matches: 16. The CDR3 has 16 residues. CDR1 is MDHEN, CDR2 SYDVKM, per germline. This CDR3 is CASSPPLRDRGEGQYF. Written as DNA, the CDR3 is TGTGCCAGCAGTCCCCCGCTTAGGGACAGGGGAGAGGGCCAGTACTTC. The entire variable domain, with the rest obtained from reference TRBV28 and TRBJ2-5, is as follows: DVKVTQSSRYLVKRTGEKVFLECVQDMDHENMFWYRQDPGLGLRLIYFSYDVKMKEKGDIPEGYSVSREKKERFSLILESASTNQTSMYLCASSPPLRDRGEGQYFGPGTRLLVL.

This clonotype has ten or more counts. The chain has TRBV27 and TRBJ2-1, with 12 bases fitting TRBD2. CDR1 and CDR2 from the germline V gene are MNHEY and SMNVEV (reference sequence). The CDR3 covers 15 residues. The V gene end was trimmed by 6 bases and the J gene end by 4 bases; junction bases not matched to a gene: 4. The chain's CDR3 is CASSGLAGTYNEQFF. As DNA, the CDR3 is TGTGCCAGCAGCGGACTAGCGGGGACTTACAATGAGCAGTTCTTC.

The CDR3 region is CATSSWTGEQYF. The DNA for the CDR3 is TGTGCCACCAGCAGTTGGACAGGCGAGCAGTACTTC. The rearrangement uses TRBV15 and TRBJ2-7, with TRBD1 matching over 7 bases. The V gene end was trimmed by 3 bases and the J gene end by 6 bases; junction bases not matched to a gene: 2. This CDR3 region has 12 residues. Per the germline V gene, CDR1 is LNHNV and CDR2 is YYDKDF (reference sequence).

This clonotype has more than one count but fewer than ten. This rearrangement joins TRBV12-3 or TRBV12-4 to TRBJ2-1, with D possibly matching TRBD2 (6 bases). The CDR3 loop spans 15 amino acids. The V end was cut by 4 bases, the J end by 5 bases, with 15 bases between. CDR3 sequence (DNA): TGTGCCAGCAGTTCTCTGGCGGGACTCCACAATGAGCAGTTCTTC. This encodes CASSSLAGLHNEQFF.

The sample holds many counts of this clonotype. The rearrangement uses TRBV28 and TRBJ1-5; 8 bases line up with TRBD1. The CDR3 has 13 amino acids. CDR1 MDHEN and CDR2 SYDVKM come from the germline V gene. The trim removed 6 bases at V and 4 bases at J, leaving 2 bases unmatched. The CDR3 spells CASSDRGNQPQHF. Here the CDR3 DNA reads TGTGCCAGCAGCGACAGGGGAAATCAGCCCCAGCATTTT. The complete variable domain, with remaining parts taken from reference TRBV28 and TRBJ1-5, reads DVKVTQSSRYLVKRTGEKVFLECVQDMDHENMFWYRQDPGLGLRLIYFSYDVKMKEKGDIPEGYSVSREKKERFSLILESASTNQTSMYLCASSDRGNQPQHFGDGTRLSIL.

The chain combines TRBV29-1 with TRBJ1-1; 8 bases line up with TRBD1. This CDR3 contains 14 residues. The V gene end was trimmed by 8 bases and the J gene end by 1 base; junction bases not matched to a gene: 9. The germline gives CDR1 SQVTM, CDR2 ANQGSEA. CDR3 amino acids: CSLGTGETNTEAFF. Here the CDR3 DNA reads TGCAGCCTCGGGACAGGTGAAACGAACACTGAAGCTTTCTTT.

V usage is TRBV7-8 and J usage is TRBJ1-4; D not resolved. The CDR3 length is 14 residues. The ends were cut back, 0 bases at V and 6 bases at J, with 8 bases in the middle. CDR1 is SGHVS, CDR2 FQNEAQ, per germline. CDR3 sequence: CASSLAPLDEKLFF. In DNA, the CDR3 is TGTGCCAGCAGCTTAGCCCCCCTTGATGAAAAACTGTTTTTT. Supplemented by reference TRBV7-8 and TRBJ1-4, the full variable domain reads GAGVSQSPRYKVAKRGQDVALRCDPISGHVSLFWYQQALGQGPEFLTYFQNEAQLDKSGLPSDRFFAERPEGSVSTLKIQRTQQEDSAVYLCASSLAPLDEKLFFGSGTQLSVL.